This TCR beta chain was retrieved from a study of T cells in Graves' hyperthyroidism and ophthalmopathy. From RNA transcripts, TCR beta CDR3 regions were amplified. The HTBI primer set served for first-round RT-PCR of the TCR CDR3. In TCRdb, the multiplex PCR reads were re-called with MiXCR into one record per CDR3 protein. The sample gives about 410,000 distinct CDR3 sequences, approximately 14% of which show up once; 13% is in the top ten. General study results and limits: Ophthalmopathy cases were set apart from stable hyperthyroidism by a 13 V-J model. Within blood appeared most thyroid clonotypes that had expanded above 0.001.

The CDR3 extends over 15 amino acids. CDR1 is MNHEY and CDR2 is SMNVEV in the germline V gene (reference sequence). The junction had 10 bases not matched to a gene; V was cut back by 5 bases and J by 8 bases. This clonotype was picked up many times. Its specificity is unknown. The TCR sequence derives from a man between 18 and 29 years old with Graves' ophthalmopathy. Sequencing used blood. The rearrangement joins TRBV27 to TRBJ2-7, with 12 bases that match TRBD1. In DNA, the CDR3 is TGTGCCAGCAGTCTCGCGGGACAGGGGGCGAGGAAGCAGTACTTC. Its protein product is CASSLAGQGARKQYF.